This TCR beta chain was captured by sequencing in a study of T-cell reconstitution after alpha-beta-depleted transplantation in children (TCRdb year 2016). Regarding the study in general: The study quantitatively tracked T-cell immune reconstitution after TCRalphabeta/CD19-depleted allogeneic hematopoietic cell transplantation in children using TCR repertoire profiling. Broad study findings and their caveats: In some patients, high TCRbeta diversity at day 60 was attributed to recipient T cells and intrathymic progenitors that had survived conditioning. Hyperexpanded clone frequencies declined over subsequent months; after one year, T-cell counts and TCRbeta diversity were mostly attributed to newly produced T cells. The apparently early recovery of alphabetaT-cell counts about two months after transplant reportedly depended on only several hundred rapidly expanded clones that came from non-depleted graft cells.

The sample's treatment or condition, from its label and the paper: allogeneic hematopoietic cell transplantation with graft depleted of TCRalphabeta T cells and CD19 B cells. The children who served as transplant recipients had been given grafts of TCRalphabeta/CD19-depleted allogeneic hematopoietic cells. This clonotype has at least ten counts. There is no known antigen for this receptor. No quality values exist for individual bases; no much larger clone is one base distant. From the cysteine through the phenylalanine, the CDR3 covers 12 amino acids. CDR3 DNA is the only sequence kept; it has 36 bases, read in frame from the first base. V and J are truncated by 6 bases and 0 bases respectively, leaving an intervening sequence of 8 bases. CDR1 SQVTM and CDR2 ANQGSEA are derived from the germline V gene. The library was made by PCR. Sequencing took place on an Illumina HiSeq 2500. TCR libraries were prepared with molecular barcoding, using unique molecular identifiers to normalize TCRbeta repertoire quantification. The public sequencing data were trimmed at Q25 with fastp and processed into clonotypes with MiXCR by TCRdb, which kept only in-frame beta chains. CDR3 protein sequences are deduplicated, and each keeps its most common genes and DNA. Here the sample has under 750,000 distinct CDR3 sequences; 20% to 25% occur a single time. The top ten clonotypes cover roughly 15% of the sample.

Here the chain combines TRBV29-1 and TRBJ2-5, with an unclear D gene assignment. This TCR was recovered from a boy younger than two who had a stem cell transplant for acute myeloid leukemia, so the T cells may come from the graft donor. Sequenced here: PBMCs, mostly from graft donor cells, sampled 360 days after TCRalphabeta/CD19-depleted stem cell transplant. The bases read TGCAGCGTAGATCCGTACCAAGAGACCCAGTACTTC. This gives the protein CSVDPYQETQYF.